Below are 4 T cell receptor beta chains sequenced from a single sample in a study of blood T cells in healthy people across ages. Combining a sample-barcoded 5' primer with a J-beta primer mix, a second PCR ran for 7 to 11 cycles. TCRdb called the 5' RACE reads again in MiXCR, with one record for every CDR3 protein. The sample consists of approximately 790,000 distinct CDR3 sequences, approximately 67% of them appearing once. The specimen was blood. The receptors were gathered from a man between 25 and 39 years old in good health.

The J gene is TRBJ2-3, the V gene TRBV25-1; 8 bases line up with TRBD2. J was trimmed by 6 bases and V by 8 bases; bases with no gene match: 7. Looked up from germline, CDR1 is MGHDK and CDR2 is SYGVNS. The CDR3 length is 13 residues. CDR3 nucleotides: TGTGCCAGCTCCAGAGCGGGGGCCGATACGCAGTATTTT. This encodes CASSRAGADTQYF.

The rearrangement links TRBV7-2 to TRBJ1-1; D may be TRBD1 (5 bases). The CDR3 contains 14 residues. Germline CDR1 reads SGHTA; CDR2 reads FQGNSA. Trimming took 7 bases from V and 5 from J, leaving 17 bases between them. CDR3 protein: CASIPGAGWTEAFF. CDR3 DNA: TGTGCCAGCATCCCTGGGGCAGGTTGGACTGAAGCTTTCTTT.

The rearrangement uses TRBV18 and TRBJ1-1; D is unresolved. There are 15 residues in the CDR3. Germline loops: CDR1 KGHSH, CDR2 LQKENI. Trimming left V 2 bases short and J 0 bases short, with 10 bases between. The CDR3 nucleotides read TGTGCCAGCTCACCAAACAGCGGAATGAACACTGAAGCTTTCTTT. Encoded protein: CASSPNSGMNTEAFF.

This clonotype was seen just once. The genes are TRBV7-9 and TRBJ2-1; 7 nucleotides align to TRBD1. The DNA end is a closer match to TRBJ2-7, so the J assignment may be wrong. Germline CDR1 reads SEHNR; CDR2 reads FQNEAQ (reference sequence). The CDR3 consists of 15 residues. The CDR3 region has the DNA TGTGCCAGCAGCTCGTCAGACAGGGTCCCCTACGAGCAGTACTTC. The encoded protein is CASSSSDRVPYEQYF.